The 21 T cell receptor beta chains in this list originate from one sample, sequenced in a study of OX40 agonist ivuxolimab in advanced cancers. TCRdb's table, derived via immunoSEQ multiplex PCR, lists solely in-frame clones and lacks some. The sample has 70,000 or so clones, around 80% seen once. Sequencing used CD4+ or CD8+ T cells sorted from blood, obtained in a trial of the OX40 agonist ivuxolimab. The origin of the receptors is an adult with an advanced solid tumor such as melanoma, head and neck, liver or kidney cancer.

This chain connects TRBV6-6 to TRBJ1-5; D call uncertain. The CDR3 contains 15 residues. V lost 0 bases, J lost 5 bases, and 11 bases lay in between. Germline V gene data show CDR1 as MNHNY and CDR2 as SVGAGI (reference sequence). The CDR3, as DNA: TGTGCCAGCAGTTACTCGAGGCAGGTTGATCAGCCCCAGCATTTT. It encodes CASSYSRQVDQPQHF.

A remark on this clone: The junction differs from germline at one of its ends, possibly a read error. The V call is TRBV4-3, the J call TRBJ1-1; TRBD1 might be the D (6 bases). This CDR3 region has 14 residues. CDR1 is LGHNA and CDR2 is YSLEER in the germline V gene. DNA of the CDR3: TGCGCCAGCAGCCAACGGCAGGGGAACCCTGAAGCTTTCTTT. It codes for CASSQRQGNPEAFF.

The V and J genes are TRBV11-2 and TRBJ1-5; no reliable D call. Deletions cut 1 base from V and 7 bases from J, with 11 bases between. From germline, CDR1 is SGHAT and CDR2 FQNNGV. This CDR3 region has 14 residues. The CDR3 here is CASSLVGAGQPQHF. The CDR3 DNA reads as TGTGCCAGCAGCTTAGTCGGCGCAGGCCAGCCCCAGCATTTT.

This chain joins TRBV5-1 and TRBJ1-2; the D gene is possibly TRBD1 (6 bases). There are 13 residues in the CDR3. Germline CDR1 and CDR2: SGHRS and YFSETQ. V was trimmed by 5 bases and J by 2 bases, leaving 10 bases between them. CDR3 nucleotides: TGCGCCAGCAGACAGACAGGAAACTATGGCTACACCTTC. Its translation: CASRQTGNYGYTF.

Concerning this clone itself: The germline gene is not matched at one end of the junction; a read error may be the cause. The chain employs TRBV7-7 and TRBJ2-2, with D perhaps TRBD1 or TRBD2 (6 bases each). The CDR3 runs to 15 residues. CDR1 is SSHAT and CDR2 is FNYEAQ in the germline V gene (reference sequence). The DNA of the CDR3 is TGTGCTAGCAGCCCAGTTGAGGGGGGCACCGGGGAGCTGTTTTTT. It yields the protein CASSPVEGGTGELFF.

The genes are TRBV7-2 and TRBJ2-4, with 8 bases fitting TRBD2. This CDR3 is built from 13 residues. CDR1 and CDR2 (germline): SGHTA, FQGNSA. V shed 3 bases and J 5 bases; nucleotides not matched to a gene: 0. The CDR3, as DNA: TGTGCCAGCAGCTTCGGGGGGGAAAACATTCAGTACTTC. It translates to CASSFGGENIQYF.

V is TRBV19 and J is TRBJ2-2, with 7 bases fitting TRBD2. CDR1 LNHDA and CDR2 SQIVND come from the germline V gene (reference sequence). The CDR3 contains 14 residues. J gave up 3 bases and V 10 bases, and 8 bases lay outside the gene matches. CDR3 region: CAISQAGDTGELFF. The CDR3 bases are TGTGCCATTTCACAGGCGGGGGACACCGGGGAGCTGTTTTTT.

The chain employs TRBV7-2 and TRBJ2-7; the D call may be TRBD1 or TRBD2 (6 bases each). Germline-derived CDR1 and CDR2 are SGHTA and FQGNSA. V gave up 5 bases and J gave up 4 bases, with 12 bases separating them. The CDR3 runs to 13 residues. For the CDR3, the DNA is TGTGCCAGCAGCCAGCGAGGGGGGTACGAGCAGTACTTC. Its protein product is CASSQRGGYEQYF. The full variable domain, rest sourced from reference TRBV7-2 and TRBJ2-7, is GAGVSQSPSNKVTEKGKDVELRCDPISGHTALYWYRQSLGQGLEFLIYFQGNSAPDKSGLPSDRFSAERTGGSVSTLTIQRTQQEDSAVYLCASSQRGGYEQYFGPGTRLTVT.

The CDR3 DNA reads TGCGCCAGCAGTGAAAGGGCGGTGATAGGCTACACCTTC. It codes for CASSERAVIGYTF. The genes are TRBV10-2 and TRBJ1-2; D gene uncertain. Germline CDR1 reads WSHSY; CDR2 reads SAAADI. The CDR3 extends over 13 amino acids. Deletions cut 3 bases from V and 8 bases from J, with 13 bases between.

The chain combines TRBV2 with TRBJ2-2; tentative D call: TRBD1 (5 bases). CDR1 SNHLY and CDR2 FYNNEI come from the germline V gene. V was pared by 5 bases and J by 1 base, with 14 bases between. This CDR3 comprises 16 residues. The CDR3 DNA reads TGTGCCAGCAGTTATCAGGGATTACGGAACACCGGGGAGCTGTTTTTT. Its translation: CASSYQGLRNTGELFF.

V gene TRBV19 combines with J gene TRBJ1-2, with D perhaps TRBD1 (5 bases). The CDR3 loop spans 17 amino acids. The germline V gene has CDR1 LNHDA and CDR2 SQIVND (reference sequence). Trimming removed 3 bases at V and 1 base at J, with 18 bases between. CDR3 region: CASSIDSRGHLNYGYTF. The CDR3 DNA reads as TGTGCCAGTAGTATTGATTCCCGGGGCCACCTTAACTATGGCTACACCTTC.

The chain couples TRBV4-1 to TRBJ2-7; possibly TRBD1 for D (5 bases). This CDR3 is 14 amino acids long. V was pared by 1 base and J by 2 bases, with 9 bases between. Germline V CDR1 and CDR2: MGHRA, YSYEKL. CDR3: CASSQADSPYEQYF. CDR3 bases: TGCGCCAGCAGCCAAGCCGACAGTCCCTACGAGCAGTACTTC.

The chain carries TRBV7-2 and TRBJ1-1; D is perhaps TRBD1 (5 bases). V was trimmed by 2 bases and J by 1 base, leaving 11 bases between them. Germline loops: CDR1 SGHTA, CDR2 FQGNSA. The CDR3 covers 15 residues. Here the CDR3 DNA reads TGTGCCAGCAGCTTACTAAACACAGGGAACACTGAAGCTTTCTTT. Its protein is CASSLLNTGNTEAFF.

The table lists this clone with a few counts. The chain uses TRBV29-1 and TRBJ1-1, with D unclear. This CDR3 is built from 13 residues. The germline V gene encodes CDR1 SQVTM and CDR2 ANQGSEA. Deletions cut 3 bases from V and 0 bases from J, with 8 bases between. The DNA for the CDR3 is TGCAGCGTTGAGGCAGCAATGAACACTGAAGCTTTCTTT. Its translation: CSVEAAMNTEAFF.

CDR3 sequence reads: CASSPPGPHTGELFF. The DNA for the CDR3 is TGCGCCAGCAGCCCTCCAGGGCCGCACACCGGGGAGCTGTTTTTT. V is TRBV5-1 and J is TRBJ2-2, with D possibly matching TRBD1 (5 bases). V was trimmed by 4 bases and J by 3 bases, leaving 13 bases between them. Germline lookup yields CDR1 SGHRS and CDR2 YFSETQ. The CDR3 has 15 amino acids.

This chain joins TRBV6-5 and TRBJ1-1; D is undetermined. Germline assignment: CDR1 MNHEY and CDR2 SVGAGI. Trimming took 2 bases from V and 3 from J, leaving 7 bases between them. The CDR3 runs 13 residues. CDR3 residues: CASSYMRDTEAFF. CDR3 coding DNA: TGTGCCAGCAGTTACATGAGGGACACTGAAGCTTTCTTT.

This chain connects TRBV19 to TRBJ1-5; D uncertain. Germline V gives CDR1 LNHDA, CDR2 SQIVND (reference sequence). The V end lost 7 bases, the J end lost 7 bases, and 11 bases lay between the germline ends. The CDR3 spans 12 residues. The CDR3 coding sequence is TGTGCCAGTACCGGCTGGTTCCAGCCCCAGCATTTT. Amino acids: CASTGWFQPQHF.

V gene TRBV7-2 combines with J gene TRBJ2-3, with D possibly being TRBD1 or TRBD2 (6 bases each). CDR3 length: 15 residues. Germline lookup yields CDR1 SGHTA and CDR2 FQGNSA. Trimming removed 1 base at V and 6 bases at J, with 14 bases between. CDR3 sequence (DNA): TGTGCCAGCAGCTTAGTTTTGGGGGGCGCGGATACGCAGTATTTT. Translating it yields CASSLVLGGADTQYF.

This chain connects TRBV6-1 to TRBJ2-7, with D perhaps assigned TRBD1 or TRBD2 (5 bases each). V was pared by 2 bases and J by 4 bases, with 9 bases between. CDR3 length equals 13 residues. Germline values: CDR1 MNHNS, CDR2 SASEGT. CDR3 in DNA: TGTGCCAGCAGTGAATTAGAGGGGTACGAGCAGTACTTC. This sequence encodes CASSELEGYEQYF.

The chain links TRBV29-1 to TRBJ2-2, with D maybe TRBD1 (5 bases). The V gene lost 8 bases and the J gene lost 4 bases, with 20 bases spanning the gap. The CDR3 covers 15 residues. Germline V gene lookup returns CDR1 SQVTM and CDR2 ANQGSEA. The CDR3 nucleotides read TGCAGCTCTCGGGTGGAAGGGGATTCCACCGGGGAGCTGTTTTTT. This sequence encodes CSSRVEGDSTGELFF.

This rearrangement joins TRBV9 to TRBJ2-5; perhaps D is TRBD1 or TRBD2 (5 bases each). CDR3 length equals 15 residues. Germline V lookup: CDR1 SGDLS, CDR2 YYNGEE. Trimming cost V 0 bases and J 1 base, with 10 bases left between them. CDR3: CASSVGPGTQETQYF. CDR3 DNA: TGTGCCAGCAGCGTAGGACCGGGGACCCAAGAGACCCAGTACTTC. Supplemented by reference TRBV9 and TRBJ2-5, the full variable domain reads DSGVTQTPKHLITATGQRVTLRCSPRSGDLSVYWYQQSLDQGLQFLIQYYNGEERAKGNILERFSAQQFPDLHSELNLSSLELGDSALYFCASSVGPGTQETQYFGPGTRLLVL.